This T cell receptor beta chain was found in a study of T cells in localized non-small cell lung cancer. Study results and caveats: As only one tumor region underwent sequencing, heterogeneity remains possible. Turning up in adjacent lung were a median roughly 60 of the top 100 tumor clones. Tumor showed lower T cell clonality than uninvolved adjacent lung, where it was highest.

The CDR3 is 14 residues long. Germline V gene data show CDR1 as MNHEY and CDR2 as SVGAGI. The V end lost 0 bases, the J end lost 0 bases, and 3 bases lay between the germline ends. TCRdb's table, derived via immunoSEQ multiplex PCR, lists solely in-frame clones and lacks some. The sample shows about 21,000 clones, approximately 91% of them seen only once. In regard to this clone: Its specificity is not known.

Source: peripheral blood mononuclear cells, taken before any cancer treatment. This clonotype was obtained from a male donor aged 60 or over with stage II lung adenocarcinoma. V usage is TRBV6-5 and J usage is TRBJ1-5; no clear D. For the CDR3, the DNA is TGTGCCAGCAGTTACTCGAATAGCAATCAGCCCCAGCATTTT. Translating gives CASSYSNSNQPQHF.